These T cell receptor beta chains were read from a single sample in a study of immune evolution from preneoplasia to lung adenocarcinoma. Produced via immunoSEQ multiplex PCR; TCRdb's table is partial and in-frame only. This table holds 23,000 or so clones, over 70% found once. Sample: FFPE invasive lung adenocarcinoma tissue. The receptors originated from a person between 55 and 70 years old with lung adenocarcinoma. The CDR3 runs from the conserved cysteine through the conserved F or W. Fields, in order: V gene, J gene, clone size, CDR3 protein. Not all rows give a size; the values are once, few, many and, for expanded clones, a class.

TRBV20-1,TRBJ2-1,-,CSAKRVDEQFF
TRBV5-4,TRBJ2-7,-,CASSSVGTGSYEQYF
TRBV5-1,TRBJ2-7,-,CASSFRGQGGEQYF
TRBV28,TRBJ1-4,-,CASSGRREKLFF
TRBV5-1,TRBJ2-1,-,CASSRTSGTYNEQFF
TRBV7-2,TRBJ2-5,-,CASSSYNLEETQYF
TRBV7-2,TRBJ2-2,-,CASSRLGDTGELFF
TRBV7-2,TRBJ2-1,few,CASQPYRGNEQFF
TRBV5-1,TRBJ2-1,-,CASSFGERYNEQFF
TRBV5-4,TRBJ2-7,few,CASSLSEAGWAYEQYF
TRBV28,TRBJ2-1,-,CASSFSSGRPSYNEQFF
TRBV12-5,TRBJ2-5,medium-sized,CASGPSTGSTEAQYF
TRBV15,TRBJ1-3,-,CATSRDWTGLGNTIYF
TRBV28,TRBJ2-2,once,CASSGRTGELFF
TRBV7-8,TRBJ1-5,-,CASSLVYGADNNQPQHF
TRBV7-2,TRBJ2-7,-,CASGPGTSGRSYEQYF
TRBV11-2,TRBJ2-3,-,CASRAWGGSDTQYF
TRBV30,TRBJ1-1,few,CACLTGVNTEAFF
TRBV6-6,TRBJ1-1,-,CASNGGGTEAFF
TRBV4-2,TRBJ2-1,-,CASSQDRNNEQFF
TRBV5-1,TRBJ2-5,-,CASSPLRDRVKETQYF
TRBV7-2,TRBJ2-1,-,CASSPPGLAGGREQFF
TRBV30,TRBJ1-1,-,CAWGLRDRVRNTEAFF
TRBV11-2,TRBJ2-5,-,CASNLVTGAQETQYF
TRBV18,TRBJ2-4,-,CASYPSGTLGNIQYF
TRBV5-6,TRBJ1-4,-,CASSRGGPTNEKLFF
TRBV9,TRBJ2-1,-,CASSVGTGWAAEQFF
TRBV28,TRBJ2-2,-,CASSFRSGGLANTGELFF
TRBV6-6,TRBJ1-5,-,CASGQPQHF
TRBV7-9,TRBJ1-1,-,CASSFSQGNRNTEAFF
TRBV4-1,TRBJ2-1,-,CASSQDTGGPYEQFF
TRBV7-8,TRBJ2-7,-,CASSSQTSGRAYEQYF
TRBV10-3,TRBJ1-5,few,CAIRDRENQPQHF
TRBV27,TRBJ2-1,-,CASSLGAGGYNEQFF
TRBV18,TRBJ2-7,-,CASSRETGTVSYEQYF
TRBV19,TRBJ2-1,once,CASSVPSEGQFQFF
TRBV29-1,TRBJ2-3,few,CSLRGGNTQYF
TRBV5-5,TRBJ2-5,-,CASSFDWGETQYF
TRBV14,TRBJ2-2,-,CASSGRTGTGELFF
TRBV28,TRBJ2-6,few,CASSFGDRSGANVLTF
TRBV4-2,TRBJ2-1,-,CASSQGRVAGGQFF
TRBV4-1,TRBJ1-5,-,CASSQDPAGVQPQHF
TRBV19,TRBJ1-1,few,CASRWDSGGNTEAFF
TRBV12-5,TRBJ2-7,-,CASGLRFSGRTGSGEQYF
TRBV5-6,TRBJ1-3,-,CASSLESSGNTIYF
TRBV2,TRBJ2-5,few,CASSEGQGIETQYF
TRBV4-1,TRBJ1-2,once,CASSQGRVGYTF
TRBV18,TRBJ2-7,medium-sized,CASSSRRTGVEQYF
TRBV9,TRBJ2-2,-,CASTGTREDTNTGELFF
TRBV9,TRBJ2-1,-,CASSPSRLAGVGYFNEQFF
TRBV29-1,TRBJ2-1,few,CSVGHRPFNEQFF
TRBV5-4,TRBJ1-2,few,CASTGTGGRYGYTF